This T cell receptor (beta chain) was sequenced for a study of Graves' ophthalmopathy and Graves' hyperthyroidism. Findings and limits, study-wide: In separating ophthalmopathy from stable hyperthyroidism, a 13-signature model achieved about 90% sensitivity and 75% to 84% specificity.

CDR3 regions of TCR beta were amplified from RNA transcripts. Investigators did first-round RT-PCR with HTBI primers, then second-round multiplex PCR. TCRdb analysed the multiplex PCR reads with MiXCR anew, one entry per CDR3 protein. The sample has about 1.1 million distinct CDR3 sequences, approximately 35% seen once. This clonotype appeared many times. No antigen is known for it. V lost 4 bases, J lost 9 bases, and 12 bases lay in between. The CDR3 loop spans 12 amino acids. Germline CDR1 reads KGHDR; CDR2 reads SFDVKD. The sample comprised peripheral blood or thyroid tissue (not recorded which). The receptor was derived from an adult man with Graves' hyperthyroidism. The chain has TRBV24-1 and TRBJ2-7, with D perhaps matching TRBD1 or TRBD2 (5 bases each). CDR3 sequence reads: CATSDTRDRQYF. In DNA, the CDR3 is TGTGCCACCAGTGACACCAGGGACCGGCAGTACTTC.